The 14 T cell receptor beta chains in this list originate from one sample, sequenced in a study of cytomegalovirus exposure and HLA in healthy donors. The PCR had 60 Vbeta and 13 Jbeta primers. Only in-frame clones appear in the TCRdb table, and some are missing; sequencing was by immunoSEQ multiplex PCR. The sample contains some 150,000 clones, around 73% of which appear only once. The sequencing sample was made of PBMCs. These receptors were collected from a male donor in good health and CMV-seronegative.

The gene calls are TRBV19 and TRBJ2-5; 7 nucleotides line up with TRBD2. V dropped 1 base and J dropped 4; count of bases not matched to a gene: 6. The V gene's germline CDR1 is LNHDA and CDR2 SQIVND (reference sequence). CDR3 length: 15 amino acids. CDR3 region: CASSIAPGGTETQYF. For the CDR3, the DNA is TGTGCCAGTAGTATAGCCCCGGGAGGTACAGAGACCCAGTACTTC.

CDR3 in amino acids: CASSTGTDRYEQYF. The CDR3 nucleotides read TGTGCTAGCTCCACCGGGACAGACAGATACGAGCAGTACTTC. The rearrangement uses TRBV28 and TRBJ2-7, with TRBD1 identical over 7 bases. Germline V lookup: CDR1 MDHEN, CDR2 SYDVKM. The CDR3 has 14 amino acids.

This clone was seen a handful of times. This chain connects TRBV7-2 to TRBJ2-7; a possible D gene is TRBD1 (5 bases). V was trimmed by 5 bases and J by 4 bases, leaving 9 bases between them. CDR1 SGHTA and CDR2 FQGNSA come from the germline V gene. This CDR3 is 12 amino acids long. The CDR3 loop reads CASSDRGYEQYF. Written as DNA, the CDR3 is TGTGCCAGCAGCGATAGGGGTTACGAGCAGTACTTC.

The rearrangement links TRBV28 to TRBJ1-4; 10 bases fit TRBD1. Germline V gene sequence: CDR1 MDHEN, CDR2 SYDVKM. The CDR3 consists of 15 residues. The V segment lost 5 bases and the J segment 6 bases; nucleotides outside the gene matches: 6. This CDR3 reads CASSRPGTGDEKLFF. CDR3 coding DNA: TGTGCCAGCAGTCGACCCGGGACAGGGGATGAAAAACTGTTTTTT.

The chain links TRBV2 to TRBJ2-3; 7 bases match TRBD2. The CDR3 length is 18 residues. After removal of 8 bases from V and 5 bases from J, the junction contained 22 bases not matched to a gene. Germline CDR1 SNHLY, CDR2 FYNNEI. CDR3 sequence (DNA): TGTGCCAGCCTGGGGGGTAGCGGGTTCTCCAATAAGCTAGATACGCAGTATTTT. Its protein is CASLGGSGFSNKLDTQYF.

The V and J genes are TRBV4-3 and TRBJ1-2; TRBD1 might be the D (6 bases). Germline CDR1 and CDR2: LGHNA and YSLEER. The V and J ends lost 0 bases and 4 bases respectively, with 15 bases between them. This CDR3 has 16 amino acids. DNA of the CDR3: TGCGCCAGCAGCCAAGAAGGGCGGGGGGCCGGCTATGGCTACACCTTC. Protein sequence: CASSQEGRGAGYGYTF.

This clone has just one count. This chain links TRBV15 with TRBJ1-5; 7 bases align to TRBD1. Germline V CDR1 and CDR2: LNHNV, YYDKDF (reference sequence). J lost 5 bases, V lost 0 bases, and 1 base had no gene match. This CDR3 spans 14 amino acids. CDR3 residues: CATSRDRGYQPQHF. The CDR3, as DNA: TGTGCCACCAGCAGAGACAGGGGGTATCAGCCCCAGCATTTT.

This clone was seen just once. The gene calls are TRBV28 and TRBJ2-7, with 10 bases identical to TRBD1. Unmatched junction bases numbered 4, after V lost 10 bases and J lost 4 bases. This CDR3 spans 12 amino acids. CDR1 is MDHEN and CDR2 is SYDVKM in the germline V gene. The CDR3 is CATRDRGYEQYF. The CDR3 coding sequence is TGTGCCACCCGGGACAGGGGTTACGAGCAGTACTTC.

The CDR3 sequence: CASSPQPQTRDQETQYF. CDR3 DNA: TGTGCCAGCAGCCCGCAGCCCCAGACTAGGGATCAAGAGACCCAGTACTTC. The chain uses TRBV14 and TRBJ2-5; D perhaps matches TRBD2 (6 bases). CDR3 length equals 17 residues. Germline assignment: CDR1 SGHDN and CDR2 FVKESK. With 4 bases removed from V and 2 bases from J, the gap between germline ends came to 20 bases.

This chain links TRBV28 with TRBJ1-1; no clear D. Germline-derived CDR1 and CDR2 are MDHEN and SYDVKM. V was pared by 6 bases and J by 7 bases, with 12 bases between. This CDR3 has 12 amino acids. The CDR3 nucleotides are TGTGCCAGCAGGCGGGATTTAATTGAAGCTTTCTTT. Translated, it gives CASRRDLIEAFF.

The chain carries TRBV11-2 and TRBJ2-7; possible D gene TRBD1, 5 bases. The CDR3 consists of 13 residues. V was pared by 5 bases and J by 5 bases, with 13 bases between. Germline V gene data show CDR1 as SGHAT and CDR2 as FQNNGV. CDR3 DNA sequence: TGTGCCAGCAGCCCCAGGGTGTCTCACGAGCAGTACTTC. This translates into CASSPRVSHEQYF. The full variable domain, its missing parts supplied by reference TRBV11-2 and TRBJ2-7, is EAGVAQSPRYKIIEKRQSVAFWCNPISGHATLYWYQQILGQGPKLLIQFQNNGVVDDSQLPKDRFSAERLKGVDSTLKIQPAKLEDSAVYLCASSPRVSHEQYFGPGTRLTVT.

The CDR3 here is CSVESGYEQYF. The DNA for the CDR3 is TGCAGCGTTGAAAGCGGGTACGAGCAGTACTTC. The chain combines TRBV29-1 with TRBJ2-7; tentatively, D is TRBD2 (6 bases). Per the germline V gene, CDR1 is SQVTM and CDR2 is ANQGSEA. This CDR3 spans 11 amino acids. V was shortened by 2 bases and J by 4 bases, with 6 bases between the two germline ends.

Comments on this clone: Additional DNA sequences in this sample encode the identical CDR3. The rearrangement links TRBV5-1 to TRBJ2-3; tentative D call: TRBD2 (5 bases). V dropped 0 bases and J dropped 2 bases, with 7 bases sitting between them. The CDR3 extends over 14 amino acids. From germline, CDR1 is SGHRS and CDR2 YFSETQ. The CDR3 DNA reads as TGCGCCAGCAGCTTGGGGCTAGCCACAGATACGCAGTATTTT. Encoded protein: CASSLGLATDTQYF.

A few counts support this clone. Within the sample, other DNA sequences also encode this same CDR3. The chain combines TRBV7-9 with TRBJ2-7, with 9 bases aligning to TRBD1. Germline CDR1 reads SEHNR; CDR2 reads FQNEAQ (reference sequence). There are 14 residues in the CDR3. After removal of 4 bases from V and 3 bases from J, the junction contained 4 bases not matched to a gene. CDR3 sequence reads: CASSSPGQGYEQYF. CDR3 in DNA: TGTGCCAGCAGCTCCCCGGGACAGGGCTACGAGCAGTACTTC.